This T cell receptor beta chain originates from a study of T cells in Graves' hyperthyroidism and ophthalmopathy. Overall study results and limits: Model output signaled ophthalmopathy a median 6.5 months ahead of onset. Blood held most thyroid clonotypes expanded above 0.001 frequency.

About this clonotype: Its antigen is not identified. The junction departs from the called germline gene at one end, perhaps through a read error.

Those patients with uncontrolled infection, other autoimmune disease, pregnancy or lactation were excluded. Each diagnosis was grounded in clinical symptoms, serum thyroxine and TRAb, thyroid ultrasound, and orbital computed tomography. The CDR3 covers 13 residues. There were TCR beta CDR3 regions amplified from RNA transcripts. TCR CDR3 regions were first amplified by RT-PCR with HTBI primers. MiXCR, applied by TCRdb to the multiplex PCR reads, yields one record per CDR3 protein. Among 550,000 to 650,000 distinct CDR3 sequences listed, approximately 14% were seen once. The source of this sequence is a woman aged 40 to 50 with Graves' hyperthyroidism. The V and J genes are TRBV12-3 or TRBV12-4 and TRBJ2-3; 12 bases are a match to TRBD2. Material for sequencing was blood. CDR3 nucleotide sequence: TGTGCCTGCAGGACTAGCGGGGAAGATACGCAGTATTTT. Its translation is CACRTSGEDTQYF.